Sequencing of this TCR beta chain was carried out in a study of a mutant IDH1 vaccine in newly diagnosed glioma (dated by TCRdb to about 2021). Looking at the study overall: Patients were given eight vaccinations, in weeks 1, 3, 5, 7, 11, 15, 19 and 23, which matched visits V03 through V10. Peripheral blood was collected at six visits: V03 (baseline), V05, V07, V10, V12 and V13. Vaccination began 4-6 weeks after radiotherapy alone, or alongside temozolomide cycles in the chemotherapy-containing groups. Prior to enrollment, standard therapy consisting of radiotherapy alone, temozolomide alone, or radiochemotherapy with temozolomide had been administered to patients, with the combination being received by most patients. Of the roughly 32 treated patients, 62.5% were male and roughly 40% were female, and a mean age of 40.4 years was recorded. Longitudinal TCRB deep sequencing was done for some 26 treated patients, wherever samples were available for exploratory analyses. The investigation overall reported the following: Immune responses induced by the vaccine were seen in around 93% of patients across multiple MHC alleles. No apparent relationship was observed between pseudoprogression and alterations in the top peripheral T cell clonotypes detected by TCRB sequencing. Selection of PBMC samples for TCRB deep sequencing was based on availability. The authors noted that analyses of patient blood samples could not be reproduced because of sample limitations.

The library relied on the immunoSEQ multiplex PCR assay. Following the manufacturer's protocol, the hsTCRB Kit was used to amplify rearranged TCR beta chain sequences. Sequencing of TCRB libraries was carried out on an Illumina MiSeq. The authors' pipeline ran thus. The kit vendor's proprietary platform handled demultiplexing, trimming and gene mapping. TCRdb limited this immuneACCESS table to in-frame rearrangements with V and J called. A share of clones is missing; checked studies link under half to unresolved V genes, and the rest is unexplained. V and J calls and clone size are as listed in that table; D and trimming were resolved from the DNA. This sample is represented by over 55,000 clones; approximately 91% of them were singletons. More than 1.5% of the sample comes from the top ten. The sample's time point label is to be understood as: week 11, during vaccination. Each vaccine dose, consisting of 300 ug of a 20-mer mutant IDH1 peptide in Montanide, was administered subcutaneously with topical imiquimod. All donors had newly diagnosed IDH1-mutant astrocytomas of WHO grade 3 or 4 that showed loss of nuclear ATRX. The samples were drawn from NOA16, a multicentre, single-arm, open-label phase I trial in Germany that tested a mutant IDH1 peptide vaccine in humans for the first time. Genomic DNA for TCRB sequencing was extracted from EDTA blood using the DNeasy Blood and Tissue Kit.

Including the terminal cysteine and phenylalanine, the CDR3 comprises 17 residues. Left in the record is the CDR3 DNA by itself, 51 bases read in frame from the first base. Based on the germline V gene, the CDR1 and CDR2 sequences are MNHNS and SASEGT. The trim is 0 bases for V and 2 bases for J, with a gap of 16 bases between the germline ends. In the case of this clone: Which antigen it targets is not known. No base qualities exist here, and no much larger clone lies one base off it.

This clonotype was obtained from a man in his forties or fifties with glioma. Here the sequenced sample was PBMCs, taken from a glioma patient whose treatment included an IDH1 peptide vaccine. The sequence joins TRBV6-1 to TRBJ2-5; 6 matching bases give a weak D call of TRBD2. The nucleotides are TGTGCCAGCAGTGAAGCGAAGTTTATGGGGGGACAAGAGACCCAGTACTTC. This gives the protein CASSEAKFMGGQETQYF.